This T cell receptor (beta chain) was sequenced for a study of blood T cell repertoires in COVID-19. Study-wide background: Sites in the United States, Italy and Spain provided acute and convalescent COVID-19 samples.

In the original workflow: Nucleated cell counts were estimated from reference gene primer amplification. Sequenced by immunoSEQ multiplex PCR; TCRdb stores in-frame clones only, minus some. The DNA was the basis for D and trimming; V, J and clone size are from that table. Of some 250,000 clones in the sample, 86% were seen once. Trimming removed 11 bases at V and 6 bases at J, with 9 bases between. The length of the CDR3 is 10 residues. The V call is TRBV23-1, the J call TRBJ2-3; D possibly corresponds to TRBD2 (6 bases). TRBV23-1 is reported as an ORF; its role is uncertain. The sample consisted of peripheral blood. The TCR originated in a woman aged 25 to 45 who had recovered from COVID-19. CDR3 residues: CAGGVDTQYF. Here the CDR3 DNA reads TGCGCCGGAGGGGTGGATACGCAGTATTTT.